The 24 T cell receptor beta chains below come from one sample, sequenced in a study of vaccination and CD4 T cells after COVID-19 (dated 2022 in TCRdb). Per the publication, the time point label means: late sampling 161 to 241 days after vaccination in a few convalescent patients. Read against the paper, the sample's treatment or condition label means: roughly 11-day PBMC culture with coronavirus spike peptide pools or control peptides (ViraFEST assay). What these receptors recognize is not known. The library relied on PCR. Sequencing was carried out with an Illumina iSeq 100. DNA from cultured CD4+ T cells underwent TCR sequencing with the Oncomine TCR Beta short-read assay at the Johns Hopkins FTIC core. The raw public reads went through TCRdb reprocessing: fastp at Q25, MiXCR clone calling, in-frame beta chains kept. Rows matching on CDR3 protein sequence are summarized as one entry with the most common DNA and genes. For this sample there are nearly 25,000 distinct CDR3 sequences; 30% appear just once. Of the sample, approximately 2.8% is held by the ten largest clones.

The specimen was CD4+ T cells from blood, cultured in vitro, collected about 7 months after SARS-CoV-2 vaccination. The source of these receptors is a human donor who had recovered from COVID-19.

V is TRBV7-9 and J is TRBJ2-3; TRBD2 matches 8 bases. From germline, CDR1 is SEHNR and CDR2 FQNEAQ (reference sequence). This CDR3 contains 12 residues. V lost 5 bases, J lost 7 bases, and 2 bases stayed unmatched. CDR3: CASSPGGYTQYF. CDR3 in DNA: TGTGCCAGCAGCCCGGGAGGGTATACGCAGTATTTT.

This chain uses TRBV20-1 with TRBJ2-1; 15 bases map to TRBD2. In germline, CDR1 is DFQATT, CDR2 SNEGSKA (reference sequence). This CDR3 is built from 19 residues. V lost 7 bases, J lost 7 bases, and 20 bases stayed unmatched. The CDR3 region is CSGSDPGLAGGGFRNEQFF. Here the CDR3 DNA reads TGCAGTGGCTCCGATCCGGGACTAGCGGGAGGAGGGTTCAGGAATGAGCAGTTCTTC.

This clonotype was observed many times. The V and J genes are TRBV20-1 and TRBJ1-5; 11 nucleotides align to TRBD1. The CDR3 totals 14 residues. From germline, CDR1 is DFQATT and CDR2 SNEGSKA (reference sequence). The J segment lost 6 bases and the V segment lost 6 bases, leaving 7 bases of the junction unmatched. The chain's CDR3 is CSATDRGLGQPQHF. The DNA for the CDR3 is TGCAGTGCCACGGACAGGGGGCTAGGTCAGCCCCAGCATTTT.

CDR3 bases: TGTGCCATCAGCCCCCAAGGAAGCGATCAGCCCCAGCATTTT. It is translated as CAISPQGSDQPQHF. The V and J genes are TRBV10-3 and TRBJ1-5; unclear D gene. Germline values: CDR1 ENHRY, CDR2 SYGVKD. V was shortened by 6 bases and J by 5 bases, with 14 bases between the two germline ends. The CDR3 sequence is 14 residues long.

The chain combines TRBV19 with TRBJ2-1; 10 bases fit TRBD1. CDR1 and CDR2 from the germline V gene are LNHDA and SQIVND (reference sequence). This CDR3 has 16 residues. V lost 4 bases and J lost 2; bases outside the gene matches: 5. The CDR3 protein is CASSRSGTGAYNEQFF. The CDR3 region has the DNA TGTGCCAGTAGTAGATCCGGGACAGGGGCCTACAATGAGCAGTTCTTC. Full variable domain (outside the CDR3, taken from reference TRBV19 and TRBJ2-1): DGGITQSPKYLFRKEGQNVTLSCEQNLNHDAMYWYRQDPGQGLRLIYYSQIVNDFQKGDIAEGYSVSREKKESFPLTVTSAQKNPTAFYLCASSRSGTGAYNEQFFGPGTRLTVL.

The sample holds a few counts of this clonotype. The chain couples TRBV30 to TRBJ1-1; 9 nucleotides line up with TRBD1. Trimming cost V 5 bases and J 1 base; bases outside gene matches: 2. Germline values: CDR1 GTSNPN, CDR2 SVGIG (reference sequence). The CDR3 is 13 residues long. DNA of the CDR3: TGTGCCTGGGGGGGACAGGGGAACACTGAAGCTTTCTTT. Its protein is CAWGGQGNTEAFF.

The gene calls are TRBV27 and TRBJ2-5, with TRBD1 matching over 10 bases. This CDR3 region has 18 residues. With V trimmed by 5 bases and J by 5 bases, 17 bases remained unmatched. In germline, CDR1 is MNHEY, CDR2 SMNVEV (reference sequence). The CDR3, as DNA: TGTGCCAGCAGTCCCGAAGACAGGGGGCCTAGCCTGGCTGAGACCCAGTACTTC. Translated, it gives CASSPEDRGPSLAETQYF.

The rearrangement links TRBV7-2 to TRBJ2-7; D remains unclear. This CDR3 has 15 amino acids. The ends were cut back, 0 bases at V and 4 bases at J, with 13 bases in the middle. The germline V gene encodes CDR1 SGHTA and CDR2 FQGNSA. In DNA, the CDR3 is TGTGCCAGCAGCTTAGCTGGCAGTGCGGCGTACGAGCAGTACTTC. It encodes CASSLAGSAAYEQYF.

The J gene is TRBJ2-3, the V gene TRBV11-2; no reliable D call. This CDR3 spans 11 amino acids. CDR1 is SGHAT and CDR2 is FQNNGV in the germline V gene. V dropped 5 bases and J dropped 4 bases, with 4 bases sitting between them. The CDR3 reads CASSPSDTQYF. CDR3 bases: TGTGCCAGCAGCCCATCAGATACGCAGTATTTT. Looking up the rest from reference TRBV11-2 and TRBJ2-3 gives the full variable domain: EAGVAQSPRYKIIEKRQSVAFWCNPISGHATLYWYQQILGQGPKLLIQFQNNGVVDDSQLPKDRFSAERLKGVDSTLKIQPAKLEDSAVYLCASSPSDTQYFGPGTRLTVL.

This clonotype occurred many times. The genes are TRBV7-2 and TRBJ2-5; no clear D gene. V was shortened by 2 bases and J by 2 bases, with 12 bases between the two germline ends. This CDR3 has 15 amino acids. Germline V lookup: CDR1 SGHTA, CDR2 FQGNSA. The CDR3 DNA reads TGTGCCAGCAGCTTAATTTTGTCCAAACAAGAGACCCAGTACTTC. It encodes CASSLILSKQETQYF. Drawing the rest from reference TRBV7-2 and TRBJ2-5, the complete variable domain is GAGVSQSPSNKVTEKGKDVELRCDPISGHTALYWYRQSLGQGLEFLIYFQGNSAPDKSGLPSDRFSAERTGGSVSTLTIQRTQQEDSAVYLCASSLILSKQETQYFGPGTRLLVL.

The rearrangement uses TRBV19 and TRBJ2-3, with 10 bases that match TRBD2. The CDR3 spans 16 residues. CDR1 and CDR2 from the germline V gene are LNHDA and SQIVND (reference sequence). V dropped 5 bases and J dropped 1; count of bases not matched to a gene: 6. The CDR3 loop is CASSPLAGEGTDTQYF. CDR3 sequence (DNA): TGTGCCAGTAGTCCTCTAGCGGGAGAGGGCACAGATACGCAGTATTTT.

The genes are TRBV5-1 and TRBJ2-5, with TRBD2 identical over 9 bases. The germline V gene has CDR1 SGHRS and CDR2 YFSETQ. The CDR3 is 15 residues long. V lost 2 bases, J lost 6 bases, and 8 bases stayed unmatched. CDR3 bases: TGCGCCAGCAGCTTAGTAGCGGGAGTTGGAAAGACCCAGTACTTC. Translation gives CASSLVAGVGKTQYF.

V usage is TRBV6-1 and J usage is TRBJ2-5; maybe TRBD1 (5 bases). CDR3 size: 16 residues. V dropped 2 bases and J dropped 0 bases, with 13 bases sitting between them. CDR1 is MNHNS and CDR2 is SASEGT in the germline V gene. CDR3 coding DNA: TGTGCCAGCAGTGAATTAGGTCAGGGATACCAAGAGACCCAGTACTTC. This codes for CASSELGQGYQETQYF.

V gene TRBV6-1 combines with J gene TRBJ2-1; D remains unclear. The CDR3 is made up of 15 amino acids. V was shortened by 2 bases and J by 3 bases, with 11 bases between the two germline ends. From germline, CDR1 is MNHNS and CDR2 SASEGT. CDR3 in amino acids: CASSEQGPVYNEQFF. The CDR3 DNA follows: TGTGCCAGCAGTGAACAAGGGCCGGTCTACAATGAGCAGTTCTTC.

The chain employs TRBV11-3 and TRBJ2-3; TRBD1 matches 8 bases. The CDR3 is 15 amino acids. J lost 1 base, V lost 5 bases, and 5 bases had no gene match. The V gene's germline CDR1 is SGHNT and CDR2 YENEEA. CDR3 amino acids: CASSPGQGGTDTQYF. The CDR3 DNA is TGTGCCAGCAGCCCCGGACAGGGAGGCACAGATACGCAGTATTTT.

This sequence joins TRBV27 and TRBJ2-1; D not resolved. Trimming left V 8 bases short and J 0 bases short, with 14 bases between. This CDR3 contains 15 residues. Germline lookup yields CDR1 MNHEY and CDR2 SMNVEV (reference sequence). CDR3 sequence reads: CASSLAASSYNEQFF. The CDR3 DNA reads as TGTGCCAGCTCACTTGCGGCCAGCTCCTACAATGAGCAGTTCTTC.

This sequence joins TRBV20-1 and TRBJ1-5; D not resolved. Germline loops: CDR1 DFQATT, CDR2 SNEGSKA (reference sequence). There are 18 residues in the CDR3. Trimming pared 0 bases from V and 3 bases from J, leaving 21 bases between. The CDR3 loop is CSARDRGSGSNTNQPQHF. The CDR3, as DNA: TGCAGTGCTAGAGATAGAGGATCAGGATCTAACACCAATCAGCCCCAGCATTTT.

CDR3: CASRRTALNYGYTF. CDR3 nucleotide sequence: TGTGCCAGCAGGAGGACAGCCCTAAACTATGGCTACACCTTC. The rearrangement links TRBV6-2 or TRBV6-3 to TRBJ1-2; possible D gene TRBD1, 6 bases. V lost 6 bases, J lost 2 bases, and 13 bases lay in between. Per germline, CDR1 MNHEY and CDR2 SVGEGT. This CDR3 region has 14 residues.

The J gene is TRBJ2-2, the V gene TRBV20-1, with TRBD2 as a possible D gene (5 bases). From germline, CDR1 is DFQATT and CDR2 SNEGSKA (reference sequence). This CDR3 has 14 residues. V lost 1 base and J lost 0, with 6 bases in between. DNA of the CDR3: TGCAGTGCTAGAGGCGGGTCGAACACCGGGGAGCTGTTTTTT. This codes for CSARGGSNTGELFF.

This clonotype has a handful of counts. CDR3 in amino acids: CASSRGQGAVETQYF. In nucleotides, the CDR3 is TGTGCCAGCAGCCGGGGACAGGGGGCGGTGGAGACCCAGTACTTC. J is TRBJ2-5 and V is TRBV7-8, with TRBD1 matching 12 bases. The CDR3 is made up of 15 amino acids. The V segment lost 5 bases and the J segment 5 bases; nucleotides outside the gene matches: 6. From germline, CDR1 is SGHVS and CDR2 FQNEAQ.

V usage is TRBV20-1 and J usage is TRBJ2-5; D may be TRBD1 (6 bases). The CDR3 spans 15 residues. In germline, CDR1 is DFQATT, CDR2 SNEGSKA (reference sequence). The V end was cut by 4 bases, the J end by 1 base, with 16 bases between. This CDR3 is CSANPTTGIQETQYF. As DNA, the CDR3 is TGCAGTGCTAATCCGACTACAGGGATCCAAGAGACCCAGTACTTC.

This clonotype showed up many times. The genes are TRBV7-8 and TRBJ2-5; D is undetermined. The CDR3 is made up of 13 amino acids. The V gene lost 7 bases and the J gene lost 2 bases, with 11 bases spanning the gap. The V gene's germline CDR1 is SGHVS and CDR2 FQNEAQ. The CDR3 DNA reads as TGTGCCAGCACCCGGACGGAACAAGAGACCCAGTACTTC. It yields the protein CASTRTEQETQYF.

There are a few counts of this clonotype. The rearrangement links TRBV20-1 to TRBJ2-1; D is perhaps TRBD1 or TRBD2 (5 bases each). Germline V gives CDR1 DFQATT, CDR2 SNEGSKA (reference sequence). This CDR3 has 14 amino acids. The CDR3, as DNA: TGCAGGGCCACAAGCCGGGACCACGACAATGAGCAGTTCTTC. This encodes CRATSRDHDNEQFF.

The gene calls are TRBV6-2 or TRBV6-3 and TRBJ2-7; the match to TRBD1 covers 9 bases. Germline V gives CDR1 MNHEY, CDR2 SVGEGT. This CDR3 region has 14 residues. After removal of 7 bases from V and 5 bases from J, the junction contained 9 bases not matched to a gene. The CDR3, as DNA: TGTGCCAGCAACAACAGGGGGCCATTTGACGAGCAGTACTTC. This encodes CASNNRGPFDEQYF.